This T cell receptor beta chain comes out of a study of T cell repertoires in cytomegalovirus infection (dated by TCRdb to about 2019). For the wider study: Donor HLA type was relevant to the analysis, as public TCR beta signatures indicated carriage of CMV infection together with the matching HLA type.

Many counts were recorded for this clonotype. Its antigen is still unknown. No base quality information exists; no much larger clone differs at one position. The investigation overall reported the following: The ex vivo response was dominated by HLA-C-restricted CMV-specific TCR beta clonotypes, which also provided the single most frequent clonotype in two of eight donors. In both this cohort and an independent roughly 350-donor cohort, the cumulative frequency of public TCR beta family members distinguished carriers of CMV infection plus the relevant HLA type.

For sequencing, an Illumina HiSeq 1500 was employed. The public sequencing data were trimmed at Q25 with fastp and processed into clonotypes with MiXCR by TCRdb, which kept only in-frame beta chains. Each CDR3 protein gets just one entry, which takes the most common genes and DNA from the rows behind it. The sample includes roughly 630,000 distinct CDR3 sequences, with about 24% observed a single time. Of the sample, roughly 8% falls within the top ten clones. The trim is 1 base for V and 0 bases for J, with a gap of 15 bases between the germline ends. The CDR3 measures 16 amino acids from cysteine to phenylalanine. Only the CDR3 DNA is retained, 48 bases long and in frame from the first base. The germline V gene encodes CDR1 DFQATT and CDR2 SNEGSKA (reference sequence).

The sequencing input was CD8+ T cells from PBMCs. The V and J genes are TRBV20-1 and TRBJ1-2; 5 matching bases give a weak D call of TRBD1. This TCR derives from a human donor in good health (CMV status not recorded). Some clones in this sample may be carry-over from other donors' samples. The nucleotide sequence reads TGCAGTGCTAGAGTCCCGGGAGGGGAGACTAACTATGGCTACACCTTC. This codes for CSARVPGGETNYGYTF.